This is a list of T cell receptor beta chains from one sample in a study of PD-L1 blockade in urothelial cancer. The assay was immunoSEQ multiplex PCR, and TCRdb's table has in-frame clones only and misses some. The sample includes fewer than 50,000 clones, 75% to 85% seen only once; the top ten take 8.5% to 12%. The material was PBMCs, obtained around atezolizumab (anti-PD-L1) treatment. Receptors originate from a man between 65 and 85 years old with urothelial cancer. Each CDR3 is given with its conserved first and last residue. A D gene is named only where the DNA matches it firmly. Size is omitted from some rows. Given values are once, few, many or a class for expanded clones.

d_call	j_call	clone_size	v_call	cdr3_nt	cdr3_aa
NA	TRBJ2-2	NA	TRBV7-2	TGTGCCAGCAGCGTATTCTTTCCGAACACCGGGGAGCTGTTTTTT	CASSVFFPNTGELFF
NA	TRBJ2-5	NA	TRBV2	TGTGCCAGCAGTGAATCAGTTGCAGGCATACAAGAGACCCAGTACTTC	CASSESVAGIQETQYF
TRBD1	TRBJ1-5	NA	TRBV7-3	TGTGCCAGCAGCCCCGGACAGGGACAGCCCCAGCATTTT	CASSPGQGQPQHF
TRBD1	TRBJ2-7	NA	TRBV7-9	TGTGCCAGCAGCTACCGGGACAGGGGTTATGAGCAGTACTTC	CASSYRDRGYEQYF
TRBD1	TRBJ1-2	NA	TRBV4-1	TGCGCCAGCAGCCCGGGACAGGGGCTCAACTATGGCTACACCTTC	CASSPGQGLNYGYTF
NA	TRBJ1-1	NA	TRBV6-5	TGTGCCAGCAGCCTTCTTACAGGGAAAATAGAGGGAGCTTTCTTT	CASSLLTGKIEGAFF
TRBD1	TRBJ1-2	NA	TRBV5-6	TGTGCCAGCAGAAAACAGGGGAACTATGGCTACACCTTC	CASRKQGNYGYTF
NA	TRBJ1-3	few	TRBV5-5	TGTGCCAGCAGCTTGGTACCCCGGGGCACCATATATTTT	CASSLVPRGTIYF
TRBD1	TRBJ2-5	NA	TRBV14	TGTGCCAGCAGCCGACAGGGGGCCCAAGAGACCCAGTACTTC	CASSRQGAQETQYF
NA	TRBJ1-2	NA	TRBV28	TGTGCCAGCAGGGACCGCGGGGGCCAACTCGGAGCTAACTATGGCTACACCTTC	CASRDRGGQLGANYGYTF
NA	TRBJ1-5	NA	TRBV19	TGTGCCAGTAGAACGGGAAACAATCAGCCCCAGCATTTT	CASRTGNNQPQHF
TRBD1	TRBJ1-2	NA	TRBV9	TGTGCCAGCAGCGGACAGGGTTTTTCGAACTATGGCTACACCTTC	CASSGQGFSNYGYTF
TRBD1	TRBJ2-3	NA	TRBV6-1	TGTGCCAGCAGAGGGACAGCTAGCACAGATACGCAGTATTTT	CASRGTASTDTQYF
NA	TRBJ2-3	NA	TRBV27	TGTGCCAGCAGTTTACTAGATCGGGCAGATACGCAGTATTTT	CASSLLDRADTQYF
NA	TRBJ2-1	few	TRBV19	TGTGCCAGTAAGGACCGTCGGGAGCTCTACAATGAGCAGTTCTTC	CASKDRRELYNEQFF
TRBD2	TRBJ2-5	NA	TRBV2	TGTGCCAGCAGTCTTGAGAGCGGGAGCGGGGAGACCCAGTACTTC	CASSLESGSGETQYF
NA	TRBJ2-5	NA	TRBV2	TGTGCCAGCAGCCCGATCGGGGGGCCCCAAGAGACCCAGTACTTC	CASSPIGGPQETQYF
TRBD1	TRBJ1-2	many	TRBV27	TGTGCCAGCAGTTTAGGAACGACAGGGACTGGAAATGGCTACACCTTC	CASSLGTTGTGNGYTF
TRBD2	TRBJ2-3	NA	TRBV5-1	TGCGCCAGCAGCTATTCTAGCGGGCCTAAAGATACGCAGTATTTT	CASSYSSGPKDTQYF
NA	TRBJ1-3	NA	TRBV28	TGTGCCAGCAGTTCAGGGCAGAGCTCTGGAAACACCATATATTTT	CASSSGQSSGNTIYF
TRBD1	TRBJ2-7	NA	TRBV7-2	TGTGCCAGCAGCTTAGCGTGGACAGGGCACTCCTACGAGCAGTACTTC	CASSLAWTGHSYEQYF
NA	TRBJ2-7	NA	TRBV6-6	TGTGCCAGCAGTAGCCCGACACTCTCCTACGAGCAGTACTTC	CASSSPTLSYEQYF
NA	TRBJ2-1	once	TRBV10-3	TGTGCCATCAGTGATCGTCAGGGAGGAATATATGAGCAGTTCTTC	CAISDRQGGIYEQFF
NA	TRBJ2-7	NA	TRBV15	TGTGCCACCAGCAGAGATGAGTCTAGGAGGACGCAGCAGTACTTC	CATSRDESRRTQQYF
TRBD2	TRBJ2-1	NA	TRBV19	TGTGCCAGTAGTATCTGGCGGGAGCAAGGAAATGAGCAGTTCTTC	CASSIWREQGNEQFF
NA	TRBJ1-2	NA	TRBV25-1	TGTGCCAGCAGGGCCCCCGTCTATGGCTACACCTTC	CASRAPVYGYTF
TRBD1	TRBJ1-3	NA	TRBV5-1	TGCGCCAGCAGCTCGACAGGGACCTCTGGAAACACCATATATTTT	CASSSTGTSGNTIYF